This is a list of T cell receptor beta chains from one sample in a study of CD4 T cells in relation to SARS-CoV-2 and coronaviruses. No antigens are known for them. Here immunoSEQ multiplex PCR was the method, and the copy in TCRdb shows in-frame clones only, minus some. The sample includes roughly 18,000 clones, 77% of them seen just once. The sequencing input was CD4+ T cells from PBMCs, cultured in vitro. Receptors were obtained from a human donor in good health. Each CDR3 is given with its conserved first and last residue. Fields, in order: V gene, D gene, clone size, J gene, CDR3 protein, CDR3 DNA. A D gene is named only where the DNA matches it firmly. The size field is filled for only some rows; it gives once, few, many or a size class.

>TRBV2|NA|NA|TRBJ2-7
CASAVDRSSYEQYF
TGTGCCAGCGCCGTCGACAGAAGCTCCTACGAGCAGTACTTC
>TRBV5-5|NA|NA|TRBJ2-1
CASSPESVSRGGEQFF
TGTGCCAGCAGCCCGGAGAGCGTCTCCCGCGGCGGTGAGCAGTTCTTC
>TRBV7-9|TRBD1|NA|TRBJ1-1
CASSSRDREDTEAFF
TGTGCCAGCAGCTCCCGGGACAGGGAGGACACTGAAGCTTTCTTT
>TRBV5-1|TRBD1|once|TRBJ2-1
CASSLGDRASNEQFF
TGCGCCAGCAGCTTGGGGGACAGGGCGAGCAATGAGCAGTTCTTC
>TRBV11-2|TRBD2|NA|TRBJ2-1
CASSLISGTSGKYNEQFF
TGTGCCAGCAGCCTCATCTCCGGGACTAGCGGGAAGTACAATGAGCAGTTCTTC
>TRBV29-1|NA|NA|TRBJ2-5
CSALTTSNSETQYF
TGCAGCGCCCTGACGACTAGTAACTCGGAGACCCAGTACTTC
>TRBV14|TRBD2|NA|TRBJ2-2
CASRPGTSGNTGELFF
TGTGCCAGCAGACCCGGGACTAGCGGGAACACCGGGGAGCTGTTTTTT
>TRBV3-1/TRBV3-2|TRBD1|NA|TRBJ1-2
CASSPSDRSDYGYTF
TGTGCCAGCAGCCCGTCGGACAGGTCGGACTATGGCTACACCTTC
>TRBV19|NA|NA|TRBJ1-2
CASSMARGRSEMYGYTF
TGTGCCAGTAGTATGGCCAGGGGCCGTTCCGAAATGTATGGCTACACCTTC
>TRBV7-3|TRBD1|NA|TRBJ2-3
CASSIQGADSTDTQYF
TGTGCCAGCAGCATCCAGGGGGCGGATAGCACAGATACGCAGTATTTT
>TRBV4-2|NA|once|TRBJ1-6
CASSQEWGLQTSPLHF
TGTGCCAGCAGCCAAGAGTGGGGCCTCCAAACTTCACCCCTCCACTTT
>TRBV24-1|NA|NA|TRBJ2-5
CATSDHQETQYF
TGTGCCACCTCCGACCACCAAGAGACCCAGTACTTC
>TRBV21-1|NA|NA|TRBJ2-7
CASSKRSGTAWDLLPEQYF
TGTGCCAGCAGCAAACGGTCCGGGACCGCATGGGACCTACTCCCCGAGCAGTACTTC
>TRBV10-3|TRBD2|NA|TRBJ2-1
CAISESMAGADNEQFF
TGTGCCATCAGTGAGTCTATGGCGGGAGCGGACAATGAGCAGTTCTTC
>TRBV5-1|NA|NA|TRBJ1-2
CASSLEVGGPYGYTF
TGCGCCAGCAGCTTGGAGGTCGGAGGGCCTTATGGCTACACCTTC
>TRBV5-8|NA|NA|TRBJ1-1
CASSRRPGQMNTEAFF
TGTGCCAGCAGCCGTAGACCGGGACAAATGAACACTGAAGCTTTCTTT
>TRBV2|TRBD1|few|TRBJ1-5
CASDRGGTSNQPQHF
TGTGCCAGTGACAGGGGAGGGACTAGCAATCAGCCCCAGCATTTT
>TRBV25-1|NA|NA|TRBJ2-3
CASSDSSVFRKKTDTQYF
TGTGCCAGCAGTGATTCTAGCGTTTTCCGTAAGAAAACAGATACGCAGTATTTT
>TRBV18|NA|NA|TRBJ2-5
CASSPGAGEETQYF
TGTGCCAGCTCACCCGGGGCAGGGGAAGAGACCCAGTACTTC
>TRBV5-6|NA|NA|TRBJ2-1
CASSFMNEQFF
TGTGCCAGCAGCTTTATGAATGAGCAGTTCTTC
>TRBV5-1|NA|NA|TRBJ1-1
CASSLSTHTAIAFF
TGCGCCAGCAGCTTGTCTACCCACACTGCGATAGCTTTCTTT
>TRBV7-9|NA|NA|TRBJ1-2
CASSPETPKGYTF
TGTGCCAGCAGCCCCGAGACCCCGAAGGGCTACACCTTC
>TRBV7-9|NA|NA|TRBJ1-1
CASSFSGNRAAEAFF
TGTGCCAGCAGCTTCAGTGGTAACAGGGCGGCTGAAGCTTTCTTT
>TRBV5-1|TRBD1|NA|TRBJ2-5
CASSATGAQETQYF
TGCGCCAGCAGCGCCACAGGGGCCCAAGAGACCCAGTACTTC
>TRBV5-1|TRBD2|NA|TRBJ2-3
CASSQQPGLAGTDTQYF
TGCGCCAGCAGCCAGCAGCCGGGACTAGCGGGCACAGATACGCAGTATTTT
>TRBV4-1|TRBD1|NA|TRBJ2-5
CASSQGRGLPQETQYF
TGCGCCAGCAGCCAAGGCAGGGGGCTTCCCCAAGAGACCCAGTACTTC
>TRBV7-2|NA|NA|TRBJ2-7
CASSSTSLNEQYF
TGTGCCAGCAGCTCAACTAGTCTGAACGAGCAGTACTTC
>TRBV4-2|TRBD2|NA|TRBJ2-5
CASSQTPGLAGGPSETQYF
TGTGCCAGCAGCCAAACCCCGGGACTAGCGGGAGGGCCATCAGAGACCCAGTACTTC